These 6 T cell receptor beta chains were sequenced from one sample in a study of cytomegalovirus exposure and HLA in healthy donors. The assay was immunoSEQ multiplex PCR, and TCRdb's table has in-frame clones only and misses some. The sample consists of some 56,000 clones, 85% to 95% of them appearing once. The sample consisted of PBMCs. The receptor set was obtained from a woman under 30 in good health and CMV-seropositive.

The gene calls are TRBV4-1 and TRBJ1-5, with D possibly TRBD1 on 6 matching bases. CDR1 is MGHRA, CDR2 YSYEKL, per germline. The CDR3 has 15 amino acids. V lost 0 bases, J lost 8 bases, and 14 bases lay in between. CDR3 DNA: TGCGCCAGCAGCCAAGATCCAACAGGGCGGAAGCCCCAGCATTTT. Its protein product is CASSQDPTGRKPQHF.

The chain links TRBV14 to TRBJ1-3; D is ambiguous. The ends were cut back, 0 bases at V and 9 bases at J, with 6 bases in the middle. Germline CDR1 and CDR2: SGHDN and FVKESK. The CDR3 consists of 12 residues. For the CDR3, the DNA is TGTGCCAGCAGCCAAGAATCGGGCACCATATATTTT. This encodes CASSQESGTIYF.

DNA for the CDR3: TGTGCCAGCAGCGTAGATAGCGGGGAAGTCGGTGAAGCTTTCTTT. As protein: CASSVDSGEVGEAFF. This chain uses TRBV9 with TRBJ1-1; D unclear. Germline V CDR1 and CDR2: SGDLS, YYNGEE. Between the trimmed V and J ends, which lost 0 bases and 7 bases, there was a span of 16 bases. The length of the CDR3 is 15 residues.

CDR3 amino acids: CASRDFKQGYTEAFF. The CDR3, as DNA: TGTGCCAGCAGGGACTTCAAACAGGGGTACACTGAAGCTTTCTTT. This chain joins TRBV2 and TRBJ1-1; 7 bases are shared with TRBD1. Germline trimming cut 6 bases from V and 3 bases from J; bases unmatched to any gene: 10. The CDR3 runs to 15 residues. Germline CDR1 SNHLY, CDR2 FYNNEI.

The CDR3, as DNA: TGTGCCAGCAGTCCGACTATCCAAGAGACCCAGTACTTC. This encodes CASSPTIQETQYF. The rearrangement joins TRBV27 to TRBJ2-5; weak D call: TRBD2 (5 bases). CDR1 and CDR2 (germline): MNHEY, SMNVEV (reference sequence). The CDR3 contains 13 residues. V was shortened by 5 bases and J by 1 base, with 8 bases between the two germline ends.

The genes are TRBV7-2 and TRBJ1-3; D remains ambiguous. With 5 bases removed from V and 1 base from J, the gap between germline ends came to 15 bases. This CDR3 spans 16 amino acids. Germline CDR1 is SGHTA and CDR2 is FQGNSA. CDR3 in amino acids: CASSRLHAGSGNTIYF. CDR3 DNA sequence: TGTGCCAGCAGCCGACTGCACGCGGGTTCTGGAAACACCATATATTTT.